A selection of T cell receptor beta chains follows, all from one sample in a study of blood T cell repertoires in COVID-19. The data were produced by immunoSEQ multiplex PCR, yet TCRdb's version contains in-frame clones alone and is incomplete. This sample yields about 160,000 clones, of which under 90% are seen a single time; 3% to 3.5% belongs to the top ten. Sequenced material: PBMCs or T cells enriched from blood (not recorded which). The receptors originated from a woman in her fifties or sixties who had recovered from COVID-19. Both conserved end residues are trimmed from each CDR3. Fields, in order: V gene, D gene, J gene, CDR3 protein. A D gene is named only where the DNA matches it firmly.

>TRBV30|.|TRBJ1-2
AWSPIGALGYT
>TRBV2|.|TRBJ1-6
ASSRRGGGEYSPLH
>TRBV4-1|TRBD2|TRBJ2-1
ASSYTGLVVDNEQF
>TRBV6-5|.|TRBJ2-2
ASSRQTGELF
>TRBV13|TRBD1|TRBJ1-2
ASSETGDWDGYT
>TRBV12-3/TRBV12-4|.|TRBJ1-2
ASSLQGSYGYT
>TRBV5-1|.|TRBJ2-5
ASSSPSTGPETQY
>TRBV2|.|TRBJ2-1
ATGTGTGNEQF
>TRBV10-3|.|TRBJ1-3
AISDPARENGNTIY
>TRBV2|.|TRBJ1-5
ASSEARQPQH
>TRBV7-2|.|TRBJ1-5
ASSIGPAGGNQPQH
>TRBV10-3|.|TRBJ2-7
AISVGTGVYEQY
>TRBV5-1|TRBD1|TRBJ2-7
ASSFSGTGIYEQY
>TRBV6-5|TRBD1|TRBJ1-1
ASRTGGLNTEAF
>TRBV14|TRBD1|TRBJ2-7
ASSRTTGITYEQY
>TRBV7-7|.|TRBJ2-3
ASSLGQSTDTQY
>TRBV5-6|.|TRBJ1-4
ASSPSSRRSNEKLF
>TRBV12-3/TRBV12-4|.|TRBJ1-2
ASSLTRAGGYT
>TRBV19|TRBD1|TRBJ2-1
ATGQASYNEQF
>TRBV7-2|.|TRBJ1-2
ASSSPQRASGYT
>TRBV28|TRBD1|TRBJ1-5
ASIVTGVSNQPQH
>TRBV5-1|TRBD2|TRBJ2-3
ASSRAGTTDTQY
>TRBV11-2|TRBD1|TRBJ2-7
ASSENRGLEQY
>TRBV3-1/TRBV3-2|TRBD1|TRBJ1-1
ASSRFDRVNTEAF
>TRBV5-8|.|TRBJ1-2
ASSLNRPNNYGYT
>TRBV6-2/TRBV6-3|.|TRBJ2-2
ASSTEVLLAGELF
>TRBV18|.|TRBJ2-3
ASSQGGSTDTQY
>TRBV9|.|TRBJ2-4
ASSAFQGGENIQY
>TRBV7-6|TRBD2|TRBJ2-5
ASSLAGGSGETQY
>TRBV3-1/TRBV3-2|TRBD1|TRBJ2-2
ASSQLQGSGGELF
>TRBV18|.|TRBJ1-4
ASSQDSQGEKLF
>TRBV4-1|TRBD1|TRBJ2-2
ASSPGRGQGNTGELF
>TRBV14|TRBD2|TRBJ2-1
ASSQEGYLAGVSNEQF
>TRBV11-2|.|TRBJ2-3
ASSLFGDTQY
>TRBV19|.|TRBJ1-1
ASSFQGNTEAF
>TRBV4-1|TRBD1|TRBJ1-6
ASSQEDRGLNSPLH
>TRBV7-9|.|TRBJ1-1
ASKTGNTEAF
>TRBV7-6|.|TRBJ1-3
ASSLATGSSGNTIY
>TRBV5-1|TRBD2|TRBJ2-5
ASSSGGAGETQY
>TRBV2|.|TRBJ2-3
ASSHDGTLTQY
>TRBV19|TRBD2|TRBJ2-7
ASSTRSPGGAEQY
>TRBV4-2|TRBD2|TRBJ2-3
ASSRGAGDGADTQY
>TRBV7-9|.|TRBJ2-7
ASSLEGTGGY
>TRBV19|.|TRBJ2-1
ASSRSGQSSYNEQF
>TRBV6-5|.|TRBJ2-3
ASSYNGPGGTDTQY
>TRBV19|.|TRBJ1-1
ASSIEWTMNTEAF
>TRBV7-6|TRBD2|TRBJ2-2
ASSRLAGGAANTGELF
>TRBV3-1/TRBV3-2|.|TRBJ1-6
ASSQGSGYNSPLH
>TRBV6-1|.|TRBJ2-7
ASSEGDTHSYEQY
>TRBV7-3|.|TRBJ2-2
ASSLNPGTGELF
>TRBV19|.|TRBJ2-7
ASSNTGHSYEQY
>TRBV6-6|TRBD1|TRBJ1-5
ASSYELGQGGQPQH
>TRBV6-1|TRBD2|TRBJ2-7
ASRDGTSGYEQY
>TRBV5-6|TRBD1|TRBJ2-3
ASSLRQGTDTQY
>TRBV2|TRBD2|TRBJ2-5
ASSDQRGLAETQY
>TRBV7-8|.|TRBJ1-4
ASSLAGRGNEKLF
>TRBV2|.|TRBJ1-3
ASSDFTGTGNTIY
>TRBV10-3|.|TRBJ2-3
AISGALDFRDTQY
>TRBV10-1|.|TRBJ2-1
ASSADRSLHEQF